A single sample gave rise to the 30 T cell receptor beta chains below, sequenced in a study of blood T cell repertoires in COVID-19. Profiled with immunoSEQ multiplex PCR; TCRdb holds only in-frame clones, not every one. This repertoire shows some 270,000 clones, over 85% found once; its top ten account for roughly 1.8%. The sample comprised PBMCs or T cells enriched from blood (not recorded which). The receptors come from a woman in her sixties or seventies who had recovered from COVID-19.

The J gene is TRBJ1-1, the V gene TRBV3-1 (or the pseudogene TRBV3-2); D might be TRBD1 (6 bases). The CDR3 is 13 residues long. V gave up 1 base and J gave up 7 bases, with 10 bases separating them. Germline assignment: CDR1 LGHDT and CDR2 YNNKEL (reference sequence). Here the CDR3 DNA reads TGTGCCAGCAGCCAAGGCAGGGGCGGTGAAGCTTTCTTT. This translates into CASSQGRGGEAFF.

V is TRBV4-2 and J is TRBJ1-1, with D perhaps TRBD1 (6 bases). The CDR3 contains 16 residues. Germline CDR1 reads LGHNA; CDR2 reads YNFKEQ. V gave up 0 bases and J gave up 2 bases, with 13 bases separating them. CDR3 sequence: CASSQESGDTNTEAFF. The CDR3 DNA follows: TGTGCCAGCAGCCAAGAGAGCGGGGACACTAACACTGAAGCTTTCTTT.

V gene TRBV6-5 combines with J gene TRBJ2-6; possible D gene TRBD2, 5 bases. CDR1 and CDR2 (germline): MNHEY, SVGAGI. This CDR3 has 15 residues. V lost 2 bases and J 2 bases, leaving 7 bases between the germline ends. CDR3 sequence (DNA): TGTGCCAGCAGTTACATCGGGGCTGGGGCCAACGTCCTGACTTTC. Amino acid sequence: CASSYIGAGANVLTF.

This chain uses TRBV28 with TRBJ1-6; no definite D call. Germline CDR1 and CDR2: MDHEN and SYDVKM. V gave up 5 bases and J gave up 16 bases, with 12 bases separating them. The CDR3 contains 11 residues. The CDR3 DNA reads TGTGCCAGCAGTGGTCCCCGGCGGCTCCACTTT. Translated, it gives CASSGPRRLHF.

The genes are TRBV7-3 and TRBJ2-3, with 9 nucleotides matching TRBD2. Unmatched junction bases numbered 6, after V lost 5 bases and J lost 6 bases. Germline CDR1 reads SGHTA; CDR2 reads FQGTGA. The CDR3 is made up of 14 amino acids. The CDR3 region has the DNA TGTGCCAGCAGCCCCGGACTAGCGAGGGATACGCAGTATTTT. Translated: CASSPGLARDTQYF.

The V and J genes are TRBV30 and TRBJ1-1; 8 nucleotides match TRBD1. Losses at the gene ends were 3 bases for V and 0 bases for J; bases not matched to a gene: 9. Per germline, CDR1 GTSNPN and CDR2 SVGIG (reference sequence). The CDR3 has 16 amino acids. This CDR3 is CAWSGGMTGVNTEAFF. DNA for the CDR3: TGTGCCTGGAGCGGTGGAATGACAGGGGTGAACACTGAAGCTTTCTTT.

The rearrangement uses TRBV5-1 and TRBJ1-4; D possibly corresponds to TRBD1 (5 bases). Germline V CDR1 and CDR2: SGHRS, YFSETQ. This CDR3 spans 14 amino acids. The V gene lost 0 bases and the J gene lost 13 bases, with 16 bases spanning the gap. The CDR3 nucleotides read TGCGCCAGCAGCTTGGTAGGGGCCACGGACGTACTGTTTTTT. Translated, it gives CASSLVGATDVLFF. The whole variable domain, filled in from reference TRBV5-1 and TRBJ1-4, reads KAGVTQTPRYLIKTRGQQVTLSCSPISGHRSVSWYQQTPGQGLQFLFEYFSETQRNKGNFPGRFSGRQFSNSRSEMNVSTLELGDSALYLCASSLVGATDVLFFGSGTQLSVL.

DNA for the CDR3: TGTGCCAGCACCATAGCGGGGGCCCCCTCCTACGAGCAGTACTTC. This sequence encodes CASTIAGAPSYEQYF. J is TRBJ2-7 and V is TRBV7-9; 9 bases agree with TRBD2. With 7 bases clipped from V and 0 bases from J, the junction kept 7 bases outside the gene matches. This CDR3 spans 15 amino acids. The germline gives CDR1 SEHNR, CDR2 FQNEAQ (reference sequence).

The rearrangement links TRBV6-5 to TRBJ1-4; D is unclear. Trimming took 2 bases from V and 0 from J, leaving 7 bases between them. This CDR3 has 15 residues. CDR1 is MNHEY, CDR2 SVGAGI, per germline. The DNA for the CDR3 is TGTGCCAGCAGTTACGGGCTTGCAACTAATGAAAAACTGTTTTTT. Encoded protein: CASSYGLATNEKLFF.

The rearrangement links TRBV21-1 to TRBJ1-5; the DNA was not used to check the table's D call, TRBD1. TRBV21-1 is termed a pseudogene. This CDR3 region has 15 residues. The CDR3, as DNA: TGTGCCAGCAGCGATCGACAACAGGGGTCTCAGCCCCAGCATTTT. Protein product: CASSDRQQGSQPQHF.

The V call is TRBV5-1, the J call TRBJ1-4; D may be TRBD1 (6 bases). This CDR3 has 12 amino acids. V lost 4 bases to trimming and J lost 8 bases, with 9 bases between them. Germline V gene lookup returns CDR1 SGHRS and CDR2 YFSETQ. The CDR3 loop is CASSPQGEKLFF. DNA for the CDR3: TGCGCCAGCAGCCCCCAGGGGGAAAAACTGTTTTTT.

To note about this clone: Relative to the germline gene, one junction end is altered; a read error may explain this. This chain links TRBV3-1 (or the pseudogene TRBV3-2) with TRBJ2-1; 9 bases are a match to TRBD2. CDR3 length: 16 residues. Germline loops: CDR1 LGHDT, CDR2 YNNKEL (reference sequence). Here the CDR3 reads CASTQTGLAGLNEQFF. The CDR3 DNA reads TGTGCCAGCACCCAAACCGGGCTAGCGGGATTGAATGAGCAGTTCTTC.

The chain couples TRBV5-6 to TRBJ1-5; 8 positions match TRBD1. Germline assignment: CDR1 SGHDT and CDR2 YYEEEE. The length of the CDR3 is 17 residues. V lost 1 base to trimming and J lost 5 bases; unmatched junction nucleotides: 11. CDR3 in amino acids: CASSLWAWTGQDQPQHF. Written as DNA, the CDR3 is TGTGCCAGCAGCTTGTGGGCTTGGACAGGGCAGGATCAGCCCCAGCATTTT.

The chain combines TRBV28 with TRBJ2-5; 14 nucleotides match TRBD2. In germline, CDR1 is MDHEN, CDR2 SYDVKM. Trimming at V came to 6 bases and at J to 4 bases, leaving 7 bases not matched to a gene. The length of the CDR3 is 16 residues. In nucleotides, the CDR3 is TGTGCCAGCAGCCCTGGGACTAGCGGGAGTCGAGAGACCCAGTACTTC. This translates into CASSPGTSGSRETQYF.

V is TRBV27 and J is TRBJ1-5, with TRBD1 as a possible D gene (5 bases). The CDR3 is made up of 14 amino acids. V lost 5 bases and J lost 6, with 14 bases in between. The germline gives CDR1 MNHEY, CDR2 SMNVEV (reference sequence). The CDR3 sequence: CASSPYSDSQPQHF. The CDR3 bases are TGTGCCAGCAGTCCCTATTCCGACAGTCAGCCCCAGCATTTT.

The chain combines TRBV18 with TRBJ1-3, with 8 bases fitting TRBD1. The germline gives CDR1 KGHSH, CDR2 LQKENI. The CDR3 has 17 residues. With V trimmed by 0 bases and J by 0 bases, 4 bases remained unmatched. The CDR3 reads CASSPPGTGNSGNTIYF. CDR3 bases: TGTGCCAGCTCACCACCGGGGACAGGCAACTCTGGAAACACCATATATTTT.

V usage is TRBV9 and J usage is TRBJ2-3; TRBD2 is a possible D gene (6 bases). V lost 7 bases, J lost 4 bases, and 16 bases lay in between. Germline CDR1 is SGDLS and CDR2 is YYNGEE. The CDR3 covers 14 residues. CDR3 nucleotides: TGTGCCAGCGGCGGCGGGGTGAGCCCAGATACGCAGTATTTT. It specifies CASGGGVSPDTQYF.

V gene TRBV9 combines with J gene TRBJ1-2; 10 bases line up with TRBD1. The CDR3 contains 16 residues. Trimming at V came to 0 bases and at J to 7 bases, leaving 9 bases not matched to a gene. Germline-derived CDR1 and CDR2 are SGDLS and YYNGEE. CDR3 in DNA: TGTGCCAGCAGCGTAGCTTTAGGGACAGGGGAGGGTGGCTACACCTTC. Its translation: CASSVALGTGEGGYTF.

This clone was seen once. The chain has TRBV5-1 and TRBJ1-6; 7 nucleotides agree with TRBD1. The J segment lost 6 bases and the V segment lost 1 base, leaving 10 bases of the junction unmatched. Germline V gene lookup returns CDR1 SGHRS and CDR2 YFSETQ. The CDR3 totals 17 residues. This CDR3 is CASSLKSGTGVNSPLHF. The CDR3 bases are TGCGCCAGCAGCTTGAAATCGGGAACAGGGGTTAATTCACCCCTCCACTTT.

The CDR3 DNA reads as TGTGCCAGCAGCTTAATAATTGCCAGGGACAGGGAAGCTTTCTTT. Translating gives CASSLIIARDREAFF. The chain links TRBV11-1 to TRBJ1-1; 8 nucleotides match TRBD1. The length of the CDR3 is 15 residues. CDR1 is SGHAT and CDR2 is FQDESV in the germline V gene (reference sequence). Trimming at V came to 2 bases and at J to 8 bases, leaving 10 bases not matched to a gene.

This rearrangement joins TRBV6-2 or TRBV6-3 to TRBJ2-7; 12 bases align to TRBD2. The germline gives CDR1 MNHEY, CDR2 SVGEGT. The CDR3 is 16 residues long. J was trimmed by 2 bases and V by 2 bases; bases with no gene match: 4. CDR3 sequence (DNA): TGTGCCAGCAGTTACCTGACTAGCGGGAGAACCTACGAGCAGTACTTC. Encoded protein: CASSYLTSGRTYEQYF.

The chain recombines TRBV29-1 with TRBJ2-1; maybe TRBD2 (5 bases). V was pared by 4 bases and J by 8 bases, with 12 bases between. This CDR3 is 12 amino acids long. CDR1 and CDR2 (germline): SQVTM, ANQGSEA. The CDR3 sequence is CSVVLPGDEQFF. The CDR3 DNA follows: TGCAGCGTTGTACTCCCCGGGGATGAGCAGTTCTTC.

The gene calls are TRBV9 and TRBJ2-1; 10 bases line up with TRBD2. CDR1 and CDR2 from the germline V gene are SGDLS and YYNGEE. The CDR3 is 19 residues long. V shed 4 bases and J 1 base; nucleotides not matched to a gene: 14. Here the CDR3 DNA reads TGTGCCAGCAGCCTCCGTGTCGGGACTAGCGATGTTTCCTACAATGAGCAGTTCTTC. Its translation is CASSLRVGTSDVSYNEQFF.

This rearrangement joins TRBV18 to TRBJ2-1; 7 nucleotides line up with TRBD1. Per the germline V gene, CDR1 is KGHSH and CDR2 is LQKENI. Trimming at V came to 2 bases and at J to 7 bases, leaving 5 bases not matched to a gene. This CDR3 spans 14 amino acids. The CDR3 region is CASSPTGTDNEQFF. The DNA of the CDR3 is TGTGCCAGCTCACCAACGGGGACAGATAATGAGCAGTTCTTC.

This clone was recorded once. V gene TRBV11-3 combines with J gene TRBJ2-3; 11 bases line up with TRBD1. The CDR3 is 13 amino acids. The V segment lost 5 bases and the J segment 10 bases; nucleotides outside the gene matches: 5. CDR1 is SGHNT and CDR2 is YENEEA in the germline V gene. This chain's CDR3 is CASSLGTGGSQYF. The CDR3 nucleotides are TGTGCCAGCAGCCTAGGGACAGGGGGATCGCAGTATTTT.

CDR3 residues: CASSANTEAFF. CDR3 bases: TGTGCCAGCAGTGCTAACACTGAAGCTTTCTTT. The chain uses TRBV2 and TRBJ1-1; D is unclear. The CDR3 sequence is 11 residues long. The germline V and J ends were trimmed by 4 bases and 2 bases, with 2 bases remaining between them. Looked up from germline, CDR1 is SNHLY and CDR2 is FYNNEI.

The V and J genes are TRBV28 and TRBJ2-1, with TRBD2 matching over 8 bases. Germline V gene sequence: CDR1 MDHEN, CDR2 SYDVKM. The CDR3 sequence is 15 residues long. V dropped 5 bases and J dropped 1; count of bases not matched to a gene: 4. CDR3 bases: TGTGCCAGCAGTAAACTAGCGGTGTCCTACAATGAGCAGTTCTTC. This sequence encodes CASSKLAVSYNEQFF.

CDR3 amino acids: CASRPPQGTHTGELFF. For the CDR3, the DNA is TGTGCCAGCAGACCGCCACAGGGGACCCACACCGGGGAGCTGTTTTTT. This chain connects TRBV28 to TRBJ2-2, with TRBD1 identical over 7 bases. This CDR3 comprises 16 residues. Germline V CDR1 and CDR2: MDHEN, SYDVKM. V was clipped by 6 bases and J by 3 bases; unmatched bases: 10.

V gene TRBV28 combines with J gene TRBJ2-7, with 7 bases identical to TRBD1. Germline V gives CDR1 MDHEN, CDR2 SYDVKM. The CDR3 covers 16 residues. The junction had 13 bases not matched to a gene; V was cut back by 8 bases and J by 0 bases. The CDR3 DNA is TGTGCCAGCCCCCCCGTTACAGGGGAAGGCTCCTACGAGCAGTACTTC. This translates into CASPPVTGEGSYEQYF.

The rearrangement uses TRBV11-2 and TRBJ2-1; 8 nucleotides align to TRBD2. V was pared by 1 base and J by 5 bases, with 7 bases of the junction left unmatched. Germline V gives CDR1 SGHAT, CDR2 FQNNGV. The CDR3 extends over 16 amino acids. The CDR3 region has the DNA TGTGCCAGCAGCTTAGTCGGGCTAGCGGGTGACAATGAGCAGTTCTTC. Its protein is CASSLVGLAGDNEQFF.